This TCR beta chain was retrieved from a study of blood T cell repertoires in COVID-19. Assay: immunoSEQ multiplex PCR; the TCRdb copy retains only in-frame clones and omits some. The repertoire holds 90,000 to 110,000 clones, with approximately 87% as singletons. CDR3 length: 14 residues. Germline lookup yields CDR1 MNHEY and CDR2 SVGAGI. Trimming pared 0 bases from V and 8 bases from J, leaving 13 bases between. The J gene is TRBJ1-2, the V gene TRBV6-5; perhaps TRBD1 as D (6 bases). The clonotype originates from a woman aged 55-69 years with acute or convalescent COVID-19. The sample was peripheral blood. CDR3 residues: CASSYSLGAEGYTF. The CDR3 nucleotides are TGTGCCAGCAGTTACTCGCTGGGGGCTGAGGGCTACACCTTC.